The source of this T cell receptor beta chain is a study of blood T cell repertoires in COVID-19. Overall study context: Spain, Italy and the United States supplied samples that represented acute and convalescent COVID-19. In each case, the material was cDNA or gDNA derived from T cells, B-cell-depleted T cells, or PBMCs.

This clone appeared once. The ends lost 3 bases at V and 9 bases at J; junction bases unmatched: 12. Germline CDR1 is KGHDR and CDR2 is SFDVKD. The CDR3 is 18 amino acids. Patients of the Seattle cohort, enrolled during active infection, were followed longitudinally. As processed by the authors: Estimated nucleated cell counts came from reference gene primer amplification. Only in-frame clones appear in the TCRdb table, and some are missing; sequencing was by immunoSEQ multiplex PCR. From that table come the V and J calls and clone size; the DNA was used to work out D and trimming. Of about 500,000 clones in the sample, about 91% were seen once.

This receptor was identified in a man younger than 30 with COVID-19, enrolled during active disease. The sample comprised peripheral blood. The V gene is TRBV24-1, the J gene TRBJ2-1; 14 positions agree with TRBD2. This chain's CDR3 is CATSDRAGLAGAGGEQFF. As DNA, the CDR3 is TGTGCCACCAGTGATCGTGCGGGACTAGCGGGAGCAGGGGGTGAGCAGTTCTTC.